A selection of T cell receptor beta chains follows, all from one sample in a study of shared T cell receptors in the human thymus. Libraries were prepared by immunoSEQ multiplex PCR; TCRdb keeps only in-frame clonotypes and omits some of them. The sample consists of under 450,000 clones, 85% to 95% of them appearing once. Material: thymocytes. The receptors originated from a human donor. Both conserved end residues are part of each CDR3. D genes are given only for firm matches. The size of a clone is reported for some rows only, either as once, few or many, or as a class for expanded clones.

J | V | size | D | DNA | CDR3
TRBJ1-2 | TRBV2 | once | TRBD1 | TGTGCCAGCAAGATAGGGGGCGCGGGTGGCTACACCTTC | CASKIGGAGGYTF
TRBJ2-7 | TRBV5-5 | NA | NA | TGTGCCAGCAGCCGGTCGAGGGACGAGCAGTACTTC | CASSRSRDEQYF
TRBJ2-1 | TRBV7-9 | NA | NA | TGTGCCAGCAGCTTACAGCGGAGGACCTACAATGAGCAGTTCTTC | CASSLQRRTYNEQFF
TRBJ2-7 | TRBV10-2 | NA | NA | TGCGCCAGCTTTCCAAGAAGCTCCTACGAGCAGTACTTC | CASFPRSSYEQYF
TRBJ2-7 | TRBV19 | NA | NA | TGTGCCAGTAGTATGTCTGGGGCCTACTACGAGCAGTACTTC | CASSMSGAYYEQYF
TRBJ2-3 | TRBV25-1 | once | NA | TGTGCCAGCAGTCGAGCATATGGGGATACGCAGTATTTT | CASSRAYGDTQYF
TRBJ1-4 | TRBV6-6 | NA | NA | TGTGCCAGCAGCCAGCCTGGGGCTGAAAAACTGTTTTTT | CASSQPGAEKLFF
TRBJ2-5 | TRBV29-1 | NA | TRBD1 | TGCAGCGTCCAACAGGGGGCTCACGGTGTGGAGACCCAGTACTTC | CSVQQGAHGVETQYF
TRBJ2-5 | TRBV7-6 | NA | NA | TGTGCCAGCAGCTTAGAGGAGTACCAAGAGACCCAGTACTTC | CASSLEEYQETQYF
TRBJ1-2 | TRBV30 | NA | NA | TGTGCCTGGACCGCAGGGAGCACCAACTATGGCTACACCTTC | CAWTAGSTNYGYTF
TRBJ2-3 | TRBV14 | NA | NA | TGTGCCAGCAGCCGTAACAGGGTCAGAGATACGCAGTATTTT | CASSRNRVRDTQYF
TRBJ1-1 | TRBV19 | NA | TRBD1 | TGTGCCAGTAGTTCCGGGACAGGGGATACTGAAGCTTTCTTT | CASSSGTGDTEAFF
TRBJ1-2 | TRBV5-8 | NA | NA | TGTGCCAGCTGGCACCCGACCAAGGTCGACTATGGCTACACCTTC | CASWHPTKVDYGYTF
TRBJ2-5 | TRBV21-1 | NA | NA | TGTGCCAGCAGCAAAGAGAGGCAGGGAGGAGAGACCCAGTACTTC | CASSKERQGGETQYF
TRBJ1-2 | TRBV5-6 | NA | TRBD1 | TGTGCCAGCAGCTTGGCAAGGGACAGGGCGTTGGATGGCTACACCTTC | CASSLARDRALDGYTF
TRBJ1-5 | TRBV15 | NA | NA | TGTGCCACCAGCCCGAGGGGACTTTATAGCAATCAGCCCCAGCATTTT | CATSPRGLYSNQPQHF
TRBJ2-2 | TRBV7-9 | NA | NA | TGTGCCAGCAGCTTAGCGGAGTTGGTCACCGGGGAGCTGTTTTTT | CASSLAELVTGELFF
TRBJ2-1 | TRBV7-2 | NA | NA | TGTGCCAGCACTGGAGGGGGGGACAATGAGCAGTTCTTC | CASTGGGDNEQFF
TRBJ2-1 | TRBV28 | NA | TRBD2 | TGTGCCAGCAGGCCCGGGACTAGTACCTACAATGAGCAGTTCTTC | CASRPGTSTYNEQFF
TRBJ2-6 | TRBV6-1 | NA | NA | TGTGCCAGCAGTGATGTGGGAGGCGCTTACTCTGGGGCCAACGTCCTGACTTTC | CASSDVGGAYSGANVLTF
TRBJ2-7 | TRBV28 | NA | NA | TGTGCCAGCAGTATGGGGTACCGCTCCTACGAGCAGTACTTC | CASSMGYRSYEQYF
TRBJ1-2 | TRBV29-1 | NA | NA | TGCAGCGTGGGGCGCGACAGCCTCTATGGCTACACCTTC | CSVGRDSLYGYTF